The text below deals with one TCR beta chain. Only one count was recorded for this clone. It has no known antigen specificity. The record has no base qualities; no much larger clone is one base away. This entry comes from a study of shared clonotypes between healthy human individuals (TCRdb year 2020). About the study as a whole: The cohort comprised a couple of women and a few men aged 18 to 49 years. The study deeply sequenced blood TCR repertoires of five healthy adults to estimate repertoire size and the extent of clonotype sharing between individuals. To increase sequencing depth and limit assay-specific biases, different laboratories used diverse techniques to prepare libraries and sequence TCR repertoires. For each donor, CD4 naive and CD4 memory were each given three plates, CD8 naive was given two plates, and CD8 memory was given one plate. Between about 0.8 and 9 billion PBMCs per donor were obtained by leukapheresis.

Using the deep immunoSEQ assay, TCR CDR3 regions were amplified from genomic DNA by multiplex PCR. For each cell subset, the extracted genomic DNA was distributed evenly across all wells of several immunoSEQ 96-well plates, and each plate served as one replicate. For sorted subsets, around 200 ng genomic DNA, equal to tens of thousands of T cell genomes, was loaded into each replicate PCR. Purified libraries were measured with a Qubit 3.0 fluorometer, size-checked on a Bioanalyzer 2100, and measured again with the KAPA Library Quantification kit. Each immunoSEQ 96-well plate was sequenced on its own single-read 150-cycle Illumina NextSeq 550 flow cell. On the authors' methods: Because the immunoSEQ output held only junctional sequences and lacked quality scores, the filtering could not match the filtering applied to full-length reads. Sequences were annotated with PyIR, a Python wrapper for IgBLAST v1.9, and V/J genes and CDR3 were assigned using IMGT germline references. Reads with weak V/J assignments (E-value above 1e-6), missing CDR3, stop codons, out-of-frame junctions, or ambiguous translated residues were removed. V3J clonotypes were defined as sequences sharing the same inferred V gene, J gene, and CDR3 amino acid sequence. Percentage overlap between repertoires was computed as shared unique clonotypes divided by the size of the smaller repertoire. Repertoire richness was assessed with RTK rarefaction, the Chao1 estimator, and Recon v2.1 estimates of unobserved clonotypes. Generation probabilities for all TCRbeta clonotypes obtained by the gDNA method from several donors were computed using OLGA. The clones in this table, taken by TCRdb from immuneACCESS, are in-frame only. Not every clone is retained; where verified, under half of the shortfall comes from an unresolved V gene, and the cause of the rest is unknown. D and trimming come from the DNA, and the V and J calls and clone size come from that table. The sample profile shows around 1 million clones; less than 85% of them were found once. Of the sample, roughly 1.5% is held by the ten largest clones.

The donors were healthy, HIV-negative adults with no recently reported acute infections or vaccinations. Only Caucasian adults living in Nashville, Tennessee, USA were represented among the donors. CD4+ T cells were enriched by magnetic negative selection; naive cells were then positively selected on CD45RA, and the negative fraction formed the memory subset. After blood collection by leukapheresis, PBMCs were isolated using Ficoll-Histopaque density gradient centrifugation and then cryopreserved in the vapor phase of liquid nitrogen. Purity and quantity of every magnetically sorted T cell population were checked by analytical flow cytometry. Genomic DNA was isolated from every sorted fraction and measured by UV absorbance on a Nanodrop 2000c. General conclusions and limits of the study: Naive subsets generally had larger estimated clonotype richness than memory subsets did. Because the study included a small number of donors, the genetic and exposure-history diversity represented was limited. When several donors were compared, the shared fraction of clonotypes was about 5.4% for naive CD4, about 4% for naive CD8, more than 2% for memory CD4, and 0.4% for memory CD8. Sampling was limited to blood, and TCR repertoires in tissue likely differ from TCR repertoires in blood. Incomplete sequencing was indicated by rarefaction of sorted-subset datasets, despite the large sequencing depth. Based on pairwise subsampling, the degree of clonotype sharing among donors was expected to be affected by sequencing depth. Higher generation probabilities were observed for clonotypes shared by all four sorted-subset donors than for non-shared clonotypes.

The junction shows trimming of 5 bases on V and 7 bases on J, plus 12 bases between the germline ends. CDR1 and CDR2 are drawn from the germline V gene (reference sequence): SEHNR, FQNEAQ. Reading from cysteine to phenylalanine, the CDR3 counts 12 amino acids. Here the CDR3 DNA is all that survives: 36 bases in frame from base 1. The clonotype was recovered from a man younger than 30 in good health. The specimen was memory CD4+ T cells sorted from blood. The sample's cell subset or site label is to be understood as: CD45RA-negative fraction. The chain is encoded by TRBV7-9 joined to TRBJ2-7; no confident D gene assignment can be made. Here is the DNA: TGTGCCAGCAGCGAAATGGGATTAGAGCAGTACTTC. It codes for CASSEMGLEQYF.